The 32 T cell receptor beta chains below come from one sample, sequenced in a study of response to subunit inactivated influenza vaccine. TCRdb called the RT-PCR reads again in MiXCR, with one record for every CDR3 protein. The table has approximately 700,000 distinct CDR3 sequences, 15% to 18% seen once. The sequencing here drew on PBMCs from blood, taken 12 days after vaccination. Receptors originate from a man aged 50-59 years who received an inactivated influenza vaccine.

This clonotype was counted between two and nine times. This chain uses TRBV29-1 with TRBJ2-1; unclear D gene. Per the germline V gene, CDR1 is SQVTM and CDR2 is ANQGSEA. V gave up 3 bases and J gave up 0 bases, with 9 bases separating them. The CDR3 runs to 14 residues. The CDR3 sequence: CSVDYSLSYNEQFF. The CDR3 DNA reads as TGCAGCGTTGATTACAGCCTCTCCTACAATGAGCAGTTCTTC.

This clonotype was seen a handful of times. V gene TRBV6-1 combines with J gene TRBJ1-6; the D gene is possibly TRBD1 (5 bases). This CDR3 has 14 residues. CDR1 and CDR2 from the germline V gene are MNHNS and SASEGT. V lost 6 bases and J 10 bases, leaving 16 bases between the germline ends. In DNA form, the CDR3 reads TGTGCCAGCAGCCTCGACAGTCCAGGGTCACCCCTCCACTTT. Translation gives CASSLDSPGSPLHF.

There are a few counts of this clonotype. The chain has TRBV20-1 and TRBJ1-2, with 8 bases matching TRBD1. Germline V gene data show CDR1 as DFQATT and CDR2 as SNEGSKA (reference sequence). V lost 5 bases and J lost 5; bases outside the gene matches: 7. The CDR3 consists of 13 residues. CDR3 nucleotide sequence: TGCAGTGCTGAGGACAGGGTCGATTATGGCTACACCTTC. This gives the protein CSAEDRVDYGYTF.

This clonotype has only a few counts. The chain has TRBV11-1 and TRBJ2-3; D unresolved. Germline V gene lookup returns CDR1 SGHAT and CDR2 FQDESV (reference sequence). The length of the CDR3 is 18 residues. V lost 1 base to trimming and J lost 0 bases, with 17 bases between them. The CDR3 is CASSLGSRRASSTDTQYF. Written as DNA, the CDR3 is TGTGCCAGCAGCTTAGGCTCGCGAAGAGCCTCTAGCACAGATACGCAGTATTTT.

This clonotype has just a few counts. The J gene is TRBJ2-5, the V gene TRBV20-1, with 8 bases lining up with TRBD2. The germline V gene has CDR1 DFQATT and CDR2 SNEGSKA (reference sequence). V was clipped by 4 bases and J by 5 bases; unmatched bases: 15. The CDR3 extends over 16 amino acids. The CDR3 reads CSATKPTGGSGETQYF. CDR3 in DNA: TGCAGTGCTACTAAACCAACGGGAGGGAGCGGTGAGACCCAGTACTTC.

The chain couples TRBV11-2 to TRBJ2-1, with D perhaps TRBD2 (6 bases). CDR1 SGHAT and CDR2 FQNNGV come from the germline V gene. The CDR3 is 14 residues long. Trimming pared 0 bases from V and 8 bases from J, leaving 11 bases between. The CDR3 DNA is TGTGCCAGCAGCTTAGATCCGGGGGTCGATGAGCAGTTCTTC. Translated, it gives CASSLDPGVDEQFF. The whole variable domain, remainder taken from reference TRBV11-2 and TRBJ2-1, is EAGVAQSPRYKIIEKRQSVAFWCNPISGHATLYWYQQILGQGPKLLIQFQNNGVVDDSQLPKDRFSAERLKGVDSTLKIQPAKLEDSAVYLCASSLDPGVDEQFFGPGTRLTVL.

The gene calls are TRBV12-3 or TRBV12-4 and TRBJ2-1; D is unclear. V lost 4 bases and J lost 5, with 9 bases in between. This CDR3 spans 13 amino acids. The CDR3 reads CASSSTVHNEQFF. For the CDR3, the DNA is TGTGCCAGCAGTTCTACGGTCCACAATGAGCAGTTCTTC.

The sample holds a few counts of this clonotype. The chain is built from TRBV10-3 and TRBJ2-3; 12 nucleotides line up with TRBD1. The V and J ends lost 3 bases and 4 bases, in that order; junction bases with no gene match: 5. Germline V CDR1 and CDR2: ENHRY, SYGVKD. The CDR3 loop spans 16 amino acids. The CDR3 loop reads CAISDPGQGAADTQYF. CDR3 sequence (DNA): TGTGCCATCAGTGACCCGGGACAGGGGGCGGCAGATACGCAGTATTTT.

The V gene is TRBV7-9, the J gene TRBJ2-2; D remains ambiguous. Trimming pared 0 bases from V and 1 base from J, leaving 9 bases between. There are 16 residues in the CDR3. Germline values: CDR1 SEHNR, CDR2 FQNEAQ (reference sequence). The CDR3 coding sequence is TGTGCCAGCAGCTTAGCTCGAGCGCTGAACACCGGGGAGCTGTTTTTT. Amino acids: CASSLARALNTGELFF.

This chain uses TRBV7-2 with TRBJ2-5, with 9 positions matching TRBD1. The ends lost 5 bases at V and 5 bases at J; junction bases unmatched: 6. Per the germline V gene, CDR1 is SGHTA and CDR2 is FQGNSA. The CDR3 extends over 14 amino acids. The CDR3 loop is CASSLRTGVETQYF. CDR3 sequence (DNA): TGTGCCAGCAGCCTCCGGACAGGGGTGGAGACCCAGTACTTC.

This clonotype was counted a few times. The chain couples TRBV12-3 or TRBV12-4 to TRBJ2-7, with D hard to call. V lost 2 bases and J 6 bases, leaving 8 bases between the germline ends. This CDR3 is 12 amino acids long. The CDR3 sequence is CASSLSYFEQYF. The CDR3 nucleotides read TGTGCCAGCAGTTTATCATACTTCGAGCAGTACTTC.

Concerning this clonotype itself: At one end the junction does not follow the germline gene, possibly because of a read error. CDR3 in DNA: TGTGTCAGCAGAAAAGAGGGAGGTACATACAATGAGCAGTTCTTC. Its protein product is CVSRKEGGTYNEQFF. The chain links TRBV12-3 or TRBV12-4 to TRBJ2-1; tentatively, D is TRBD2 (6 bases). This CDR3 spans 15 amino acids.

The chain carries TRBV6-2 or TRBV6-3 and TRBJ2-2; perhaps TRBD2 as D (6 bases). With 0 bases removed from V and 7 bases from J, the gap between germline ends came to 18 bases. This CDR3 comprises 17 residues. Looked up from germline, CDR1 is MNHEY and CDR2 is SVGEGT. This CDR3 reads CASSYSPGGGIVGELFF. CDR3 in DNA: TGTGCCAGCAGTTACTCCCCTGGCGGAGGGATCGTCGGGGAGCTGTTTTTT.

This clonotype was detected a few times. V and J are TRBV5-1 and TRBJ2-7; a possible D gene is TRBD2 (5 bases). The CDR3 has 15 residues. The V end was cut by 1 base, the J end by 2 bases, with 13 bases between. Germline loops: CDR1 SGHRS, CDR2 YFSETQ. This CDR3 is CASSLSDLAPYEQYF. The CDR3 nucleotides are TGCGCCAGCAGCTTGTCGGACCTAGCCCCCTACGAGCAGTACTTC.

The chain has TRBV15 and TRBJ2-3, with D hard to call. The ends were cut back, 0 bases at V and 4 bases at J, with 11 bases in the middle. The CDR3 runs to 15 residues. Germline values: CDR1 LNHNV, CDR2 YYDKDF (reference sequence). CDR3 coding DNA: TGTGCCACCAGCAGAGAGCTGATCAAGGCAGATACGCAGTATTTT. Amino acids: CATSRELIKADTQYF.

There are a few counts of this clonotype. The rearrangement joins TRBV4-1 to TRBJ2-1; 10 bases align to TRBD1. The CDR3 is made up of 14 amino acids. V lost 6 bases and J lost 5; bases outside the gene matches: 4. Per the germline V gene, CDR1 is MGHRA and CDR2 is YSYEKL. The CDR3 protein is CASRTGQGDNEQFF. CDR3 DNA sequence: TGCGCCAGCAGGACCGGACAGGGGGACAATGAGCAGTTCTTC.

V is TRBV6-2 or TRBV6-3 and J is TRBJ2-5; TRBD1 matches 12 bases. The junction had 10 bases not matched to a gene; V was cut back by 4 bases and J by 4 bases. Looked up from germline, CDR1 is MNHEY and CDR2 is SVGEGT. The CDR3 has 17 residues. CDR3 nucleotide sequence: TGTGCCAGCAGTTCGCCGGGACAGGGGGCGAGGAGAGAGACCCAGTACTTC. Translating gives CASSSPGQGARRETQYF.

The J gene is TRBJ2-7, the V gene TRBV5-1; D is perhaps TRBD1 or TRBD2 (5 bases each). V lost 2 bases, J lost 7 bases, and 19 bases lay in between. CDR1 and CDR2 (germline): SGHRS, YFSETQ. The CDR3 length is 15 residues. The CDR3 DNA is TGCGCCAGCAGCTTCTTATCAGGGACCCTCAGGGAGCAGTACTTC. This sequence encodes CASSFLSGTLREQYF.

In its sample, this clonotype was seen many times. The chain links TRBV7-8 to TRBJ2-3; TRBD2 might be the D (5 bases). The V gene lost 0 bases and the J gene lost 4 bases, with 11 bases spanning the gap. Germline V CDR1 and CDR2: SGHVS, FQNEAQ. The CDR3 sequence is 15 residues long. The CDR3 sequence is CASSLAPGWADTQYF. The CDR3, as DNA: TGTGCCAGCAGCTTAGCGCCGGGATGGGCAGATACGCAGTATTTT.

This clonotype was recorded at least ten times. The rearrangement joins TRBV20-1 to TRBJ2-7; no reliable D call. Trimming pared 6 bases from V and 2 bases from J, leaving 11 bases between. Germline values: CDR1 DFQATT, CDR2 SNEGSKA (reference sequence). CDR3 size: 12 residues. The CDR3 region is CSAPDGTYEQYF. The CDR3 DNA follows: TGCAGTGCACCGGACGGTACCTACGAGCAGTACTTC.

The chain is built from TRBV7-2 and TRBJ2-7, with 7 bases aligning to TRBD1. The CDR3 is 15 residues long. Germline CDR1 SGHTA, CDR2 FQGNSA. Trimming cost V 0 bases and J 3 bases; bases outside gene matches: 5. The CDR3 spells CASSLAGQAIYEQYF. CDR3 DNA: TGTGCCAGCAGCTTAGCCGGACAGGCCATCTACGAGCAGTACTTC.

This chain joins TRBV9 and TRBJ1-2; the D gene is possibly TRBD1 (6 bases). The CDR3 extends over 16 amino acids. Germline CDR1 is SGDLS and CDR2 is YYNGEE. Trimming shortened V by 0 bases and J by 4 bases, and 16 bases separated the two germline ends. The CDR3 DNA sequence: TGTGCCAGCAGCGTAGCTCTGCCAGGACAGTCCTATGGCTACACCTTC. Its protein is CASSVALPGQSYGYTF.

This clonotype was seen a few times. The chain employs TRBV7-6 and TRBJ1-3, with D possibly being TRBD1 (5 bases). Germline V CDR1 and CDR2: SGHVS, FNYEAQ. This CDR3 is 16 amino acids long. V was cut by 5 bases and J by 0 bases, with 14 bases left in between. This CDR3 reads CASSVLTGASGNTIYF. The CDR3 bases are TGTGCCAGCAGCGTATTAACAGGCGCCTCTGGAAACACCATATATTTT.

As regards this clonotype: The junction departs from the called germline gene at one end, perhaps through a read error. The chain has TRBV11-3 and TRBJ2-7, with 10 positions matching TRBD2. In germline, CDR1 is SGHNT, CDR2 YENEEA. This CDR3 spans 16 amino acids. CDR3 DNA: TGTGCCAGCAGCTTAGGGGCGACTAGCGGGCCCTACGAGCAGTGCTTC. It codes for CASSLGATSGPYEQCF.

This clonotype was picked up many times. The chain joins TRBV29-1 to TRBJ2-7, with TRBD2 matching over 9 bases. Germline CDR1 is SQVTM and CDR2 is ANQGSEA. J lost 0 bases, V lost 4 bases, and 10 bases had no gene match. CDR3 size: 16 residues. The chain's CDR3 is CSVAGLAGSSSYEQYF. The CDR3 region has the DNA TGCAGCGTTGCGGGGCTAGCGGGGTCGAGCTCCTACGAGCAGTACTTC.

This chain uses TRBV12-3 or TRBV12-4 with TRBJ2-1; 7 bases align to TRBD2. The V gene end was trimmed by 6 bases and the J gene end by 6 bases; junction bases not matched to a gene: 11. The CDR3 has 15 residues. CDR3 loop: CASSSPRLAINEQFF. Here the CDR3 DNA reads TGTGCCAGCAGCTCTCCAAGACTAGCAATCAATGAGCAGTTCTTC.

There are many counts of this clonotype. CDR3: CASSQVSGEQFF. The CDR3 bases are TGCGCCAGCAGCCAAGTTTCTGGGGAGCAGTTCTTC. The rearrangement joins TRBV4-1 to TRBJ2-1, with D unclear. This CDR3 comprises 12 residues. Trimming stripped 1 base from V and 10 bases from J, with 8 bases between. CDR1 MGHRA and CDR2 YSYEKL come from the germline V gene.

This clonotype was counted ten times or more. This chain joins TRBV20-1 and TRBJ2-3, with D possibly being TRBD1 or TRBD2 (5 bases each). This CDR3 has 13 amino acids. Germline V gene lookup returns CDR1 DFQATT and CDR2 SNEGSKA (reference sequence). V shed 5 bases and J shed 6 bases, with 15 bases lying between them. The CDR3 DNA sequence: TGCAGTGCTGGACGGGGCCAAACGGATACGCAGTATTTT. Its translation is CSAGRGQTDTQYF.

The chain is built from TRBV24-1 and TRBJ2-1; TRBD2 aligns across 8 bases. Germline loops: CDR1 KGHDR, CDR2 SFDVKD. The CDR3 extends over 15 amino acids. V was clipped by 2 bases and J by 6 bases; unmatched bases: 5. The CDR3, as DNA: TGTGCCACCAGTGATTGGGCGGGGGGCGTCAATGAGCAGTTCTTC. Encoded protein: CATSDWAGGVNEQFF.

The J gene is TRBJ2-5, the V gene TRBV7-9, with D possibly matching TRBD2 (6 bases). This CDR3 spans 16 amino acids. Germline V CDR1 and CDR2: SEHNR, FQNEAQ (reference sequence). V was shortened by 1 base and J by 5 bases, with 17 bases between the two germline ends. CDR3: CASSLDRTSGGETQYF. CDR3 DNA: TGTGCCAGCAGCTTAGATAGGACTTCAGGAGGGGAGACCCAGTACTTC.

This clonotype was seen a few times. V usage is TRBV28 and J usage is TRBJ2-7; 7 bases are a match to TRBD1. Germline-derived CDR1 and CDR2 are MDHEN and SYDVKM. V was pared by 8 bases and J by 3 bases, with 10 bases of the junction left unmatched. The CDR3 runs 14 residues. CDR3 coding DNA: TGTGCCAGCCTGTCGGCAGGGGGTATCTACGAGCAGTACTTC. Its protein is CASLSAGGIYEQYF.

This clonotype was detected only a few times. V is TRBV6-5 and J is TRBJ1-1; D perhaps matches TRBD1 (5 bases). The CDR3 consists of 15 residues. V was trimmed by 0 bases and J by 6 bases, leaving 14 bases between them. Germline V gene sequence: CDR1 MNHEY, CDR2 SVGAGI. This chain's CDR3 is CASSYSMTGGAEAFF. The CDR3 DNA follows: TGTGCCAGCAGTTACTCGATGACGGGGGGAGCTGAAGCTTTCTTT.